Listed here are 6 T cell receptor beta chains from one sample, sequenced in a study of technical replicates of blood from several donors. The table came from immunoSEQ multiplex PCR; TCRdb's copy has only in-frame clones and leaves some out. Found here are about 93,000 clones, about 95% of them singletons; the top ten hold around 0.26%. Sequences were obtained from T cells isolated from PBMCs. The receptors derive from a human donor in good health.

The V call is TRBV30, the J call TRBJ2-7, with 10 bases that match TRBD1. V was pared by 5 bases and J by 2 bases, with 0 bases of the junction left unmatched. The CDR3 is made up of 12 amino acids. CDR1 and CDR2 (germline): GTSNPN, SVGIG (reference sequence). CDR3 nucleotide sequence: TGTGCCTGGGGGACAGGGGCCTACGAGCAGTACTTC. This translates into CAWGTGAYEQYF.

Of note for this clone: At one end, the junction sequence differs from germline, possibly due to a read error. J is TRBJ2-7 and V is TRBV5-6; perhaps TRBD2 as D (6 bases). Germline CDR1 reads SGHDT; CDR2 reads YYEEEE. The CDR3 extends over 13 amino acids. The CDR3 here is CASSLFSSDRSDF. The CDR3, as DNA: TGTGCCAGCAGTTTATTCTCTAGCGACAGAAGCGACTTC.

The DNA for the CDR3 is TGTGCCAGCAGTTTCCAGCTTAAGGGGAAAGAGACCCAGTACTTC. Amino acid sequence: CASSFQLKGKETQYF. J is TRBJ2-5 and V is TRBV6-5, with a tentative D call TRBD1 (5 bases). Germline CDR1 is MNHEY and CDR2 is SVGAGI. Trimming left V 4 bases short and J 3 bases short, with 15 bases between. The CDR3 totals 15 residues.

This sequence joins TRBV11-2 and TRBJ2-7; D may be TRBD1 (6 bases). Trimming took off 6 bases at V and 5 bases at J, with 17 bases between the two ends. Germline CDR1 reads SGHAT; CDR2 reads FQNNGV. This CDR3 has 14 residues. CDR3 nucleotide sequence: TGTGCCAGCAGGACTACAGGGAATCTCAACGAGCAGTACTTC. It encodes CASRTTGNLNEQYF.

The V and J genes are TRBV20-1 and TRBJ2-3, with no clear D. This CDR3 has 11 amino acids. V shed 3 bases and J shed 5 bases, with 6 bases lying between them. Germline loops: CDR1 DFQATT, CDR2 SNEGSKA (reference sequence). CDR3 in amino acids: CSASIVDTQYF. CDR3 nucleotide sequence: TGCAGTGCTAGTATCGTAGATACGCAGTATTTT.

The rearrangement joins TRBV5-1 to TRBJ2-7, with 9 bases aligning to TRBD1. Trimming removed 4 bases from V and 7 bases from J; junction bases left unmatched: 9. The CDR3 loop spans 14 amino acids. Germline CDR1 SGHRS, CDR2 YFSETQ. The CDR3 sequence is CASSQASGQGEQYF. CDR3 DNA sequence: TGCGCCAGCAGCCAGGCTAGCGGACAGGGGGAGCAGTACTTC.